A single sample gave rise to the 7 T cell receptor beta chains below, sequenced in a study of T-cell memory formation after mild COVID-19. MiXCR, run by TCRdb on the 5' RACE reads, gives a single entry per CDR3 protein. This table holds about 90,000 distinct CDR3 sequences, roughly 16% found once. Sequenced material: PBMCs or a T cell subset sorted from them (not recorded which). Every receptor here comes from a man aged 18 to 30 who had mild COVID-19 (a few samples of this study predate the infection). Cell type and time point are not known.

This clonotype was observed a handful of times. The CDR3 here is CASSWGAGTEAFF. The DNA of the CDR3 is TGTGCCAGCAGCTGGGGGGCAGGCACTGAAGCTTTCTTT. The chain links TRBV7-9 to TRBJ1-1; weak D call: TRBD1 (6 bases). The CDR3 extends over 13 amino acids. CDR1 is SEHNR, CDR2 FQNEAQ, per germline (reference sequence). Trimming removed 4 bases from V and 4 bases from J, with 10 bases in between.

This clonotype was counted many times. This sequence joins TRBV7-9 and TRBJ1-5; TRBD1 matches 9 bases. The V gene end was trimmed by 5 bases and the J gene end by 4 bases; junction bases not matched to a gene: 3. The V gene's germline CDR1 is SEHNR and CDR2 FQNEAQ (reference sequence). The length of the CDR3 is 14 residues. CDR3: CASSQTGGNQPQHF. CDR3 sequence (DNA): TGTGCCAGCAGCCAGACAGGGGGGAATCAGCCCCAGCATTTT.

This clonotype was detected many times. At one end the junction does not follow the germline gene, possibly because of a read error. The chain recombines TRBV7-9 with TRBJ2-5; 10 bases are shared with TRBD1. From germline, CDR1 is SEHNR and CDR2 FQNEAQ (reference sequence). The CDR3 contains 14 residues. The DNA of the CDR3 is TGTGACAGCAGCCCGAGACAGGGGGCGAAGACCCAGTACTTC. Encoded protein: CDSSPRQGAKTQYF.

The chain is built from TRBV3-1 and TRBJ2-2; D is unresolved. This CDR3 has 16 residues. CDR1 and CDR2 (germline): LGHDT, YNNKEL (reference sequence). Deletions cut 3 bases from V and 2 bases from J, with 13 bases between. The CDR3 loop reads CASSHKSYSNTGELFF. The CDR3 coding sequence is TGTGCCAGCAGCCACAAATCTTACAGTAACACCGGGGAGCTGTTTTTT.

In its sample, this clonotype was seen many times. The chain is built from TRBV4-1 and TRBJ2-3, with TRBD1 as a possible D gene (5 bases). V was pared by 5 bases and J by 3 bases, with 15 bases between. The V gene's germline CDR1 is MGHRA and CDR2 YSYEKL. The CDR3 runs 15 residues. In DNA form, the CDR3 reads TGCGCCAGCAGCAAGCTAGACAGATTAACAGATACGCAGTATTTT. Encoded protein: CASSKLDRLTDTQYF.

There are a few counts of this clonotype. The chain recombines TRBV7-8 with TRBJ2-7; possibly TRBD1 for D (5 bases). The CDR3 length is 16 residues. V shed 0 bases and J shed 2 bases, with 14 bases lying between them. CDR1 SGHVS and CDR2 FQNEAQ come from the germline V gene. Written as DNA, the CDR3 is TGTGCCAGCAGCTTAGCCCCAAAGGGGCCAGCCTACGAGCAGTACGTC. This gives the protein CASSLAPKGPAYEQYV.

The chain employs TRBV7-9 and TRBJ2-7; TRBD2 aligns across 9 bases. The CDR3 is 15 amino acids. Germline V lookup: CDR1 SEHNR, CDR2 FQNEAQ (reference sequence). With 5 bases clipped from V and 6 bases from J, the junction kept 11 bases outside the gene matches. The CDR3 DNA sequence: TGTGCCAGCAGCCCGGGGACTAGCCTAATTCCCGAGCAGTACTTC. Encoded protein: CASSPGTSLIPEQYF.